Presented here are 30 T cell receptor beta chains from one specimen sequenced in a study of blood T cell repertoires in COVID-19 (dated by TCRdb to about 2020). Library generation was performed with the immunoSEQ multiplex PCR assay. The immuneACCESS repertoire file appears here via TCRdb, limited to in-frame rearrangements. These files lack a portion of the clones; in checked studies, under half of the deficit traces to unresolved V genes, and the cause of the others is not known. Across this sample there are approximately 96,000 clones, with 88% seen only once. The ten top clones hold approximately 2.9% of the sample. Specimen: peripheral blood. These receptors all come from a woman at least 80 years old with acute or convalescent COVID-19.

The chain has TRBV6-5 and TRBJ2-1; 7 bases are a match to TRBD2. Germline V gene lookup returns CDR1 MNHEY and CDR2 SVGAGI. V was pared by 6 bases and J by 9 bases, with 8 bases of the junction left unmatched. The CDR3 has 13 residues. The chain's CDR3 is CASRRTSRGEQFF. DNA of the CDR3: TGTGCCAGCAGGAGGACTAGTCGGGGTGAGCAGTTCTTC.

This clone was recorded only once. The genes are TRBV18 and TRBJ1-5, with 9 positions matching TRBD1. With V trimmed by 4 bases and J by 3 bases, 7 bases remained unmatched. The germline V gene encodes CDR1 KGHSH and CDR2 LQKENI. This CDR3 region has 16 residues. CDR3 in DNA: TGTGCCAGCTCACTGCGGACAGGGGACTTCAATCAGCCCCAGCATTTT. Its translation is CASSLRTGDFNQPQHF.

The rearrangement joins TRBV29-1 to TRBJ1-2, with 11 bases matching TRBD1. Germline CDR1 SQVTM, CDR2 ANQGSEA. Trimming at V came to 4 bases and at J to 6 bases, leaving 7 bases not matched to a gene. The CDR3 consists of 14 residues. The CDR3 sequence: CSVAMGQGVDGYTF. DNA for the CDR3: TGCAGCGTTGCTATGGGACAGGGGGTGGATGGCTACACCTTC.

The chain couples TRBV7-8 to TRBJ1-5; D call uncertain. Germline V gene lookup returns CDR1 SGHVS and CDR2 FQNEAQ. V was pared by 5 bases and J by 5 bases, with 10 bases between. The length of the CDR3 is 13 residues. The CDR3 region has the DNA TGTGCCAGCAGCAGCTTGAGAGATCAGCCCCAGCATTTT. Residues: CASSSLRDQPQHF.

This chain links TRBV9 with TRBJ1-2; D perhaps matches TRBD1 (5 bases). V lost 0 bases and J 2 bases, leaving 11 bases between the germline ends. There are 15 residues in the CDR3. From germline, CDR1 is SGDLS and CDR2 YYNGEE. CDR3 DNA: TGTGCCAGCAGCGTAGGGGGGGACCTCAACTATGGCTACACCTTC. Its translation: CASSVGGDLNYGYTF.

This chain uses TRBV7-3 with TRBJ2-4; 12 positions match TRBD2. Trimming at V came to 1 base and at J to 7 bases, leaving 5 bases not matched to a gene. Germline CDR1 reads SGHTA; CDR2 reads FQGTGA. The CDR3 consists of 16 residues. CDR3 region: CASSLMPGLAGNIQYF. CDR3 sequence (DNA): TGTGCCAGCAGCTTAATGCCAGGACTAGCGGGGAACATTCAGTACTTC. Complete variable domain (other parts from reference TRBV7-3 and TRBJ2-4): GAGVSQTPSNKVTEKGKYVELRCDPISGHTALYWYRQSLGQGPEFLIYFQGTGAADDSGLPNDRFFAVRPEGSVSTLKIQRTERGDSAVYLCASSLMPGLAGNIQYFGAGTRLSVL.

The chain couples TRBV7-6 to TRBJ1-3; unclear D gene. The CDR3 is made up of 17 amino acids. V lost 1 base and J lost 2, with 15 bases in between. Germline V gene data show CDR1 as SGHVS and CDR2 as FNYEAQ. The CDR3 DNA sequence: TGTGCCAGCAGCTTAGTTCCAGGATCAGCTACTGGAAACACCATATATTTT. This sequence encodes CASSLVPGSATGNTIYF.

The chain has TRBV27 and TRBJ1-2, with D possibly being TRBD1 (6 bases). The V and J ends lost 7 bases and 0 bases respectively, with 21 bases between them. This CDR3 contains 17 residues. Looked up from germline, CDR1 is MNHEY and CDR2 is SMNVEV (reference sequence). CDR3 in amino acids: CASKMVRRTATNYGYTF. In nucleotides, the CDR3 is TGTGCCAGCAAAATGGTACGACGGACAGCAACTAACTATGGCTACACCTTC.

This chain uses TRBV5-4 with TRBJ2-3; 10 bases line up with TRBD2. Germline V CDR1 and CDR2: SGHNT, YYREEE (reference sequence). Germline trimming cut 1 base from V and 2 bases from J; bases unmatched to any gene: 4. CDR3 size: 16 residues. CDR3 sequence (DNA): TGTGCCAGCAGCTTGAGGACTAGCGGCCACACAGATACGCAGTATTTT. It translates to CASSLRTSGHTDTQYF.

The chain uses TRBV11-1 and TRBJ2-3; D might be TRBD2 (6 bases). The CDR3 is made up of 14 amino acids. Germline CDR1 is SGHAT and CDR2 is FQDESV (reference sequence). The V end lost 2 bases, the J end lost 4 bases, and 10 bases lay between the germline ends. This chain's CDR3 is CASSLSTGADTQYF. The DNA of the CDR3 is TGTGCCAGCAGCTTATCTACGGGAGCAGATACGCAGTATTTT. The whole variable domain, filled in from reference TRBV11-1 and TRBJ2-3, reads EAEVAQSPRYKITEKSQAVAFWCDPISGHATLYWYRQILGQGPELLVQFQDESVVDDSQLPKDRFSAERLKGVDSTLKIQPAELGDSAMYLCASSLSTGADTQYFGPGTRLTVL.

The chain links TRBV3-1 (or the pseudogene TRBV3-2) to TRBJ1-5; D not certain. Trimming left V 4 bases short and J 9 bases short, with 13 bases between. CDR3 size: 13 residues. Per the germline V gene, CDR1 is LGHDT and CDR2 is YNNKEL (reference sequence). The CDR3 loop is CASSLTVEGPQHF. CDR3 nucleotides: TGTGCCAGCAGCCTGACGGTGGAGGGGCCCCAGCATTTT.

The chain combines TRBV30 with TRBJ2-5, with D possibly TRBD2 on 6 matching bases. Germline-derived CDR1 and CDR2 are GTSNPN and SVGIG (reference sequence). This CDR3 is 14 amino acids long. Trimming removed 4 bases from V and 5 bases from J, with 17 bases in between. Here the CDR3 reads CAWTTSSTVETQYF. DNA for the CDR3: TGTGCCTGGACGACTAGTTCCACAGTTGAGACCCAGTACTTC.

The J gene is TRBJ2-7, the V gene TRBV18; 8 positions agree with TRBD2. J lost 2 bases, V lost 4 bases, and 10 bases had no gene match. Germline lookup yields CDR1 KGHSH and CDR2 LQKENI. CDR3 length: 16 residues. The CDR3 DNA reads as TGTGCCAGCTCACTCCTCCTACTAGCGGAAGCCTACGAGCAGTACTTC. This encodes CASSLLLLAEAYEQYF. Supplemented by reference TRBV18 and TRBJ2-7, the full variable domain reads NAGVMQNPRHLVRRRGQEARLRCSPMKGHSHVYWYRQLPEEGLKFMVYLQKENIIDESGMPKERFSAEFPKEGPSILRIQQVVRGDSAAYFCASSLLLLAEAYEQYFGPGTRLTVT.

The chain couples TRBV6-5 to TRBJ1-5; 7 bases line up with TRBD1. Germline V gene sequence: CDR1 MNHEY, CDR2 SVGAGI. Germline trimming cut 5 bases from V and 5 bases from J; bases unmatched to any gene: 3. The CDR3 consists of 13 residues. The chain's CDR3 is CASSRDSYQPQHF. CDR3 bases: TGTGCCAGCAGTCGGGACAGTTATCAGCCCCAGCATTTT.

Only a few counts were recorded for this clone. The gene calls are TRBV28 and TRBJ2-2, with D possibly matching TRBD2 (7 bases). Deletions cut 5 bases from V and 6 bases from J, with 10 bases between. Germline lookup yields CDR1 MDHEN and CDR2 SYDVKM. This CDR3 comprises 13 residues. The CDR3 bases are TGTGCCAGCAGTATAGGGGGGGCCGGGGAGCTGTTTTTT. Its protein product is CASSIGGAGELFF.

The CDR3 region is CASSPETTGVGDYGYTF. CDR3 sequence (DNA): TGTGCCAGCTCACCTGAGACCACGGGGGTAGGAGACTATGGCTACACCTTC. This rearrangement joins TRBV18 to TRBJ1-2, with D tentatively TRBD1 (5 bases). The CDR3 length is 17 residues. Per the germline V gene, CDR1 is KGHSH and CDR2 is LQKENI. V was shortened by 3 bases and J by 3 bases, with 20 bases between the two germline ends.

This chain links TRBV2 with TRBJ2-1; tentative D call: TRBD2 (6 bases). V lost 4 bases, J lost 2 bases, and 12 bases lay in between. Germline V CDR1 and CDR2: SNHLY, FYNNEI. The CDR3 runs to 15 residues. CDR3 in DNA: TGTGCCAGCAGTGTGAGGGAGGCCCCCTACAATGAGCAGTTCTTC. This translates into CASSVREAPYNEQFF.

This clone was seen just once. V is TRBV2 and J is TRBJ1-6; 10 nucleotides line up with TRBD1. J gave up 9 bases and V 6 bases, and 8 bases lay outside the gene matches. CDR3 length equals 15 residues. The germline CDR1 and CDR2 sequences are SNHLY and FYNNEI. The CDR3 here is CASRPGQGESSPLHF. The CDR3 DNA follows: TGTGCCAGCAGGCCAGGACAGGGGGAAAGTTCACCCCTCCACTTT.

CDR3 bases: TGTGCCAGTAGTATTTTCCCCAGACTAGCGGGGGGGTACAATGAGCAGTTCTTC. Translated: CASSIFPRLAGGYNEQFF. This chain joins TRBV19 and TRBJ2-1, with 14 bases aligning to TRBD2. The CDR3 covers 18 residues. The junction had 8 bases not matched to a gene; V was cut back by 3 bases and J by 4 bases. In germline, CDR1 is LNHDA, CDR2 SQIVND (reference sequence). Variable domain in full (rest from reference TRBV19 and TRBJ2-1): DGGITQSPKYLFRKEGQNVTLSCEQNLNHDAMYWYRQDPGQGLRLIYYSQIVNDFQKGDIAEGYSVSREKKESFPLTVTSAQKNPTAFYLCASSIFPRLAGGYNEQFFGPGTRLTVL.

The V and J genes are TRBV7-2 and TRBJ1-1, with D tentatively TRBD1 (5 bases). CDR3 length: 13 amino acids. V shed 0 bases and J shed 8 bases, with 10 bases lying between them. The germline gives CDR1 SGHTA, CDR2 FQGNSA. The CDR3 loop reads CASSLAHYREAFF. In nucleotides, the CDR3 is TGTGCCAGCAGCTTAGCGCATTACAGGGAAGCTTTCTTT.

This rearrangement joins TRBV7-2 to TRBJ1-6; D perhaps matches TRBD1 (6 bases). From germline, CDR1 is SGHTA and CDR2 FQGNSA. The CDR3 is 18 amino acids. V gave up 5 bases and J gave up 6 bases, with 23 bases separating them. CDR3 sequence: CASSAISLGAASNSPLHF. Here the CDR3 DNA reads TGTGCCAGCAGCGCAATTTCATTGGGGGCCGCAAGTAATTCACCCCTCCACTTT.

This clone was counted a few times. V gene TRBV18 combines with J gene TRBJ2-3, with TRBD2 identical over 7 bases. The ends lost 8 bases at V and 2 bases at J; junction bases unmatched: 4. The germline gives CDR1 KGHSH, CDR2 LQKENI. This CDR3 is 13 amino acids long. Here the CDR3 DNA reads TGTGCCAGCCAAAGCGGGAACACAGATACGCAGTATTTT. Amino acids: CASQSGNTDTQYF.

The V and J genes are TRBV6-1 and TRBJ2-1; 12 bases match TRBD2. The V and J ends lost 2 bases and 0 bases, in that order; junction bases with no gene match: 5. The CDR3 runs to 18 residues. Germline values: CDR1 MNHNS, CDR2 SASEGT. This CDR3 is CASSERGLAGYSYNEQFF. The DNA of the CDR3 is TGTGCCAGCAGTGAAAGAGGACTAGCGGGGTACTCCTACAATGAGCAGTTCTTC.

The V call is TRBV20-1, the J call TRBJ2-3; D remains ambiguous. CDR1 is DFQATT and CDR2 is SNEGSKA in the germline V gene (reference sequence). The CDR3 is 11 amino acids. Between the trimmed V and J ends, which lost 5 bases and 5 bases, there was a span of 8 bases. As DNA, the CDR3 is TGCAGTGCTGAATTCGGAGATACGCAGTATTTT. Its protein product is CSAEFGDTQYF.

This chain connects TRBV30 to TRBJ2-5; TRBD2 matches 7 bases. The germline V gene encodes CDR1 GTSNPN and CDR2 SVGIG (reference sequence). J lost 5 bases, V lost 0 bases, and 3 bases had no gene match. The CDR3 sequence is 13 residues long. The CDR3 here is CAWSVGLEETQYF. The CDR3 bases are TGTGCCTGGAGTGTAGGACTAGAGGAGACCCAGTACTTC.

V is TRBV9 and J is TRBJ2-6, with 7 bases that match TRBD1. V was pared by 3 bases and J by 0 bases, with 15 bases of the junction left unmatched. CDR3 size: 20 residues. From germline, CDR1 is SGDLS and CDR2 YYNGEE. Written as DNA, the CDR3 is TGTGCCAGCAGCGCTCGTAGAATTCGGGGACAGAACTCTGGGGCCAACGTCCTGACTTTC. Translating gives CASSARRIRGQNSGANVLTF. Together with reference TRBV9 and TRBJ2-6, the CDR3 gives the full variable domain: DSGVTQTPKHLITATGQRVTLRCSPRSGDLSVYWYQQSLDQGLQFLIQYYNGEERAKGNILERFSAQQFPDLHSELNLSSLELGDSALYFCASSARRIRGQNSGANVLTFGAGSRLTVL.

The gene calls are TRBV5-1 and TRBJ2-1, with D maybe TRBD2 (6 bases). Per the germline V gene, CDR1 is SGHRS and CDR2 is YFSETQ. The CDR3 sequence is 15 residues long. The V end was cut by 0 bases, the J end by 3 bases, with 10 bases between. CDR3 in DNA: TGCGCCAGCAGCTTGGGAGACGGGGGCTACAATGAGCAGTTCTTC. Translated: CASSLGDGGYNEQFF.

This clone was found once. The V and J genes are TRBV7-6 and TRBJ2-3; TRBD1 aligns across 7 bases. Trimming cost V 5 bases and J 3 bases; bases outside gene matches: 5. Germline CDR1 and CDR2: SGHVS and FNYEAQ. This CDR3 has 14 amino acids. CDR3 DNA sequence: TGTGCCAGCAGCCTCTGGACAGGTACAGATACGCAGTATTTT. Its translation: CASSLWTGTDTQYF.

The chain has TRBV7-3 and TRBJ1-2; D gene uncertain. Trimming took off 5 bases at V and 7 bases at J, with 14 bases between the two ends. The CDR3 loop spans 13 amino acids. Germline CDR1 SGHTA, CDR2 FQGTGA. CDR3 coding DNA: TGTGCCAGCAGCGCCCCTTCGGGGTCTGGCTACACCTTC. Translating gives CASSAPSGSGYTF.

The gene calls are TRBV4-3 and TRBJ2-1, with a tentative D call TRBD1 (5 bases). The CDR3 runs to 17 residues. Germline assignment: CDR1 LGHNA and CDR2 YSLEER. Trimming removed 0 bases at V and 0 bases at J, with 12 bases between. CDR3: CASSQDPTAFSYNEQFF. The CDR3 DNA reads TGCGCCAGCAGCCAAGATCCGACAGCCTTCTCCTACAATGAGCAGTTCTTC.